This TCR beta chain is from a study of OX40 agonist ivuxolimab in advanced cancers. Background for the entire study: Ivuxolimab was an agonistic, fully human IgG2 monoclonal antibody directed against OX40 (CD134), a costimulatory receptor. The paper describes the monotherapy dose-escalation part (N of about 52 patients) of the phase I trial of ivuxolimab. Partial responses occurred in three dose-escalation patients: two with cutaneous melanoma and one with hepatocellular carcinoma. The dose-escalation cohort was around 83% male with a mean age of approximately 60 years, ranging from roughly 20 to 80. Intravenous ivuxolimab was administered to patients every 2 weeks at six dose levels: 0.01, 0.1, 0.3, 1.5, 3 and 10 mg/kg. Peripheral TCRbeta sequencing was intended to test whether TCR sequence diversity was altered and clonal T-cell expansion was caused by ivuxolimab. Of the roughly 50 dose-escalation patients, hepatocellular carcinoma was present in approximately 20, melanoma in approximately 15, renal cell carcinoma in 9 and head and neck cancer in 9. Patients were allowed to have had prior anti-PD-1, anti-PD-L1 or anti-CTLA-4 therapy, and 30% to 50% of the dose-escalation patients had previously received checkpoint inhibitors.

Patients with a history of autoimmune disease or receiving systemic immunosuppression were excluded from the trial. Peripheral blood for TCR sequencing was drawn from every dose cohort at baseline, at cycle 4 day 1 and at cycle 7 day 1. Samples came from an open-label, multicenter, first-in-human phase I dose-escalation trial of ivuxolimab. The trial enrolled adults with locally advanced or metastatic head and neck squamous cell, hepatocellular, melanoma or renal cell carcinoma. CD4+ and CD8+ T cells were sorted separately from peripheral blood before TCR sequencing. In regard to this clone: Its target antigen remains unknown. No quality values exist for individual bases; no much larger clone is one base distant.

Inclusive of the bounding cysteine and phenylalanine, the CDR3 is 15 residues long. The CDR3 DNA has 45 bases and is translated from base 1. Reading the germline V gene gives CDR1 KGHSY and CDR2 FQNENV. At the junction V is shortened by 0 bases and J by 4 bases; bases outside the gene matches: 2. What the work shows at the level of the full study, not this receptor alone: At doses of 0.1 to 3.0 mg/kg, clonal expansion of both CD4+ and CD8+ T cells in blood was seen between baseline and week 6. Low levels of normalized T-cell clonal expansion were also shown by some nonresponding patients. After ivuxolimab, CD8+ T cells had more expanded clones than CD4+ T cells on average. The antigen specificity of the peripheral T cells that underwent clonal expansion was not determined. In the 0.1-3.0 mg/kg groups, partial responders had among the lowest normalized peripheral clonal expansion, particularly in CD8+ T cells.

Genomic DNA was isolated from the sorted cells so that the TCRbeta CDR3 region could be sequenced. The immunoSEQ Assay was used for sequencing of TCRbeta CDR3 regions. This immuneACCESS table, as held by TCRdb, lists in-frame sequences with V and J called but not all clones. Of the missing ones, under half trace to an unresolved V gene in checked studies; the others have no known cause. Recorded for this sample are tens of thousands of clones; 88% of them occurred a single time. Together, the top ten hold around 19% of the sample. The V and J segments used are TRBV16 and TRBJ2-2; 7 nucleotides in the junction match TRBD1. Sequencing was performed on CD4+ or CD8+ T cells sorted from blood, taken in a trial of the OX40 agonist ivuxolimab. The sequence derives from an adult with an advanced solid tumor such as melanoma, head and neck, liver or kidney cancer. CDR3 reads: CASSQSAGGTGELFF. The sequence in DNA is TGTGCCAGCAGCCAATCAGCAGGGGGCACCGGGGAGCTGTTTTTT.